These T cell receptor beta chains were read from a single sample in a study of early T cells in non-severe SARS-CoV-2 infection. TCRdb processed the 5' RACE reads anew with MiXCR; each CDR3 protein has one entry. The table shows 75,000 to 90,000 distinct CDR3 sequences, with around 5.6% occurring only once. Sequenced: whole blood. The receptors were sampled from an adult who was a healthcare worker with PCR-confirmed SARS-CoV-2 infection or an uninfected control (not recorded which). The CDR3 runs from the conserved cysteine through the conserved F or W. A D gene is named only where the DNA matches it firmly. The listing skips clone size in some rows; elsewhere it reads once, few, many or a size class.

>-|-|TRBV20-1|TRBJ1-5
CSARGQHYQPQHF
TGCAGTGCTAGAGGACAGCACTATCAGCCCCAGCATTTT
>TRBD1|few|TRBV20-1|TRBJ1-3
CSASRGGSGNTIYF
TGCAGTGCTAGCAGGGGGGGGTCTGGAAACACCATATATTTT
>-|few|TRBV28|TRBJ1-2
CASSPLLSSNYGYTF
TGTGCCAGCAGTCCCCTGTTGAGCTCCAACTATGGCTACACCTTC
>TRBD1|few|TRBV3-1|TRBJ1-1
CASSQNRGNTEAFF
TGTGCCAGCAGCCAAAACAGGGGGAACACTGAAGCTTTCTTT
>-|many|TRBV28|TRBJ2-7
CASSRFYEQYF
TGTGCCAGCAGTCGCTTCTACGAGCAGTACTTC
>-|-|TRBV12-3/TRBV12-4|TRBJ1-1
CASMGQGRAEAFF
TGTGCCAGCATGGGTCAGGGACGGGCTGAAGCTTTCTTT
>-|few|TRBV29-1|TRBJ1-2
CSALLGPVRGYTF
TGCAGCGCCCTACTGGGGCCAGTTCGTGGCTACACCTTC
>-|few|TRBV11-2|TRBJ1-2
CASSLTGAANYGYTF
TGTGCCAGCAGCTTAACAGGCGCGGCTAACTATGGCTACACCTTC
>-|many|TRBV6-5|TRBJ2-1
CASSYSAPGNEQFF
TGTGCCAGCAGTTACTCCGCCCCGGGGAATGAGCAGTTCTTC
>TRBD2|-|TRBV12-3/TRBV12-4|TRBJ2-1
CASRSSGRANEQFF
TGTGCCAGCAGGTCTAGCGGGAGGGCTAATGAGCAGTTCTTC
>TRBD1|many|TRBV20-1|TRBJ1-2
CSARPRTGEVYGYTF
TGCAGTGCTCGACCAAGGACAGGCGAGGTCTATGGCTACACCTTC
>TRBD1|many|TRBV10-3|TRBJ1-6
CAISDGQGARNSPLHF
TGTGCCATCAGTGACGGACAGGGGGCTAGGAATTCACCCCTCCACTTT
>-|-|TRBV5-4|TRBJ1-1
CASSVAVNTEAFF
TGTGCCAGCAGCGTGGCAGTGAACACTGAAGCTTTCTTT
>TRBD1|few|TRBV7-2|TRBJ2-6
CASSLRSWGQAHPGANVLTF
TGTGCCAGCAGCTTACGATCTTGGGGACAGGCGCATCCTGGGGCCAACGTCCTGACTTTC
>-|-|TRBV20-1|TRBJ2-5
CSARLGEQETQYF
TGCAGTGCTAGATTGGGGGAGCAAGAGACCCAGTACTTC
>-|many|TRBV6-7|TRBJ2-2
CAKKGGGWELFF
TGTGCCAAAAAAGGGGGAGGCTGGGAGCTGTTTTTT
>-|many|TRBV2|TRBJ1-5
CASSFLGDGNQPQHF
TGTGCCAGCAGCTTTTTGGGGGACGGTAATCAGCCCCAGCATTTT
>TRBD1|many|TRBV4-2|TRBJ1-2
CASSRRQGEGYGYTF
TGTGCCAGCAGCCGCCGACAGGGCGAGGGCTATGGCTACACCTTC
>-|many|TRBV12-3/TRBV12-4|TRBJ1-1
CASSSGRSGLNTEAFF
TGTGCCAGCAGTTCTGGTCGGTCGGGATTGAACACTGAAGCTTTCTTT